These 9 T cell receptor beta chains came from one sample sequenced in a study of regulatory T cells in long-lasting Graves disease. Researchers made TCR beta libraries by using iRepertoire HTBI primers and running Arm-PCR on CDR3 regions. From the multiplex PCR reads, TCRdb called clonotypes with MiXCR, one entry per CDR3 protein. This table has 510,000 or so distinct CDR3 sequences, approximately 12% appearing once. Described time point: newly diagnosed GD, antithyroid drugs for less than 3 months. PBMCs provided the RNA from which the TCR library was made. This sample also appeared in a second study, on T cells in Graves' hyperthyroidism and ophthalmopathy.

Sequenced here: peripheral blood mononuclear cells (PBMCs), sampled at new diagnosis, from a patient treated with antithyroid drugs. Every receptor here comes from a woman in her twenties or thirties with Graves disease.

Points on this clonotype: This sequence is one base from a far larger clone and is likely a read error. The rearrangement joins TRBV11-2 to TRBJ2-3, with 9 bases aligning to TRBD2. Germline-derived CDR1 and CDR2 are SGHAT and FQNNGV. The CDR3 covers 17 residues. V lost 6 bases and J lost 5; bases outside the gene matches: 15. The chain's CDR3 is CASRQTGLAGRQDTQYF. The DNA of the CDR3 is TGTGCCAGCAGACAAACGGGGCTAGCGGGAAGGCAAGATACGCAGTATTTT.

This sequence joins TRBV4-2 and TRBJ1-2; D is unresolved. The germline V gene has CDR1 LGHNA and CDR2 YNFKEQ. With 2 bases removed from V and 5 bases from J, the gap between germline ends came to 12 bases. This CDR3 comprises 14 residues. The CDR3 region is CASSQFGDPYGYTF. The CDR3 DNA reads as TGTGCCAGCAGCCAATTCGGTGATCCTTATGGCTACACCTTC.

This clonotype was recorded at least ten times. In nucleotides, the CDR3 is TGTGCCAGCAGCAGACAGTCGAGCTCCTACAATGAGCAGTTCTTC. Protein: CASSRQSSSYNEQFF. The V gene is TRBV27, the J gene TRBJ2-1; perhaps TRBD1 as D (5 bases). The germline V and J ends were trimmed by 6 bases and 0 bases, with 12 bases remaining between them. Germline V lookup: CDR1 MNHEY, CDR2 SMNVEV (reference sequence). The CDR3 totals 15 residues.

This clonotype was detected many times. This sequence joins TRBV29-1 and TRBJ2-1, with 7 bases matching TRBD2. This CDR3 spans 13 amino acids. J was trimmed by 5 bases and V by 4 bases; bases with no gene match: 5. The germline V gene encodes CDR1 SQVTM and CDR2 ANQGSEA. The CDR3 spells CSVVLAEHNEQFF. In nucleotides, the CDR3 is TGCAGCGTTGTTCTAGCGGAGCACAATGAGCAGTTCTTC.

CDR3 in amino acids: CSAQRQGYSYNEQFF. The CDR3 coding sequence is TGCAGTGCTCAAAGACAGGGATACTCCTACAATGAGCAGTTCTTC. The chain carries TRBV20-1 and TRBJ2-1; 7 nucleotides agree with TRBD1. V dropped 5 bases and J dropped 0; count of bases not matched to a gene: 7. The germline V gene encodes CDR1 DFQATT and CDR2 SNEGSKA (reference sequence). CDR3 length equals 15 residues.

The chain employs TRBV5-1 and TRBJ2-2; 8 bases are a match to TRBD2. The CDR3 sequence is 16 residues long. Trimming removed 4 bases from V and 4 bases from J; junction bases left unmatched: 9. Looked up from germline, CDR1 is SGHRS and CDR2 is YFSETQ. The CDR3: CASSVTSGSRTGELFF. In DNA, the CDR3 is TGCGCCAGCAGCGTTACTAGCGGATCCCGCACCGGGGAGCTGTTTTTT.

This clonotype has a count of ten or more. The chain employs TRBV7-9 and TRBJ2-7; possibly TRBD1 or TRBD2 for D (5 bases each). V lost 5 bases and J lost 6, with 17 bases in between. CDR1 SEHNR and CDR2 FQNEAQ come from the germline V gene (reference sequence). This CDR3 is built from 14 residues. CDR3 nucleotide sequence: TGTGCCAGCAGCCCGGTGTGGGACCTGGGCGAGCAGTACTTC. This translates into CASSPVWDLGEQYF.

This clonotype was seen at least ten times. This rearrangement joins TRBV14 to TRBJ2-2, with 13 bases that match TRBD2. Germline values: CDR1 SGHDN, CDR2 FVKESK. The junction had 8 bases not matched to a gene; V was cut back by 0 bases and J by 4 bases. The CDR3 extends over 19 amino acids. The CDR3 nucleotides read TGTGCCAGCAGCCAAGAATCCTGGACTAGCGGGAGAATCACCGGGGAGCTGTTTTTT. This translates into CASSQESWTSGRITGELFF.

This clonotype was picked up many times. This rearrangement joins TRBV29-1 to TRBJ2-1; weak D call: TRBD1 (5 bases). The CDR3 extends over 14 amino acids. With 2 bases removed from V and 10 bases from J, the gap between germline ends came to 18 bases. Germline V CDR1 and CDR2: SQVTM, ANQGSEA. The DNA for the CDR3 is TGCAGCGTTGAAACAGGCCCGCCTCGTTTCGAGCAGTTCTTC. This codes for CSVETGPPRFEQFF.